This T cell receptor (beta chain) derives from a study of blood T cell repertoires in COVID-19. Each participant's cohort was designated according to participant-reported clinical history. Up to 2 weeks before entering the study, exposed participants had met a COVID-19 case. As processed by the authors: Counts of nucleated cells, estimated from reference gene primer amplification, were obtained. Clones were sequenced by immunoSEQ multiplex PCR, and TCRdb holds only the in-frame ones, with some missing. That table furnishes V, J and clone size, whereas the DNA furnished D and trimming. This sample has 430,000 or so clones; around nine tenths occur once, and the top ten carry approximately 1.5%. The table lists this clone with a count of one. The CDR3 loop spans 13 amino acids. Trimming removed 5 bases from V and 7 bases from J; junction bases left unmatched: 3. Germline V gives CDR1 SGHTA, CDR2 FQGNSA.

Sequences were obtained from PBMCs or T cells enriched from blood (not recorded which). The TCR originated in a woman between 18 and 30 years old who had been exposed to COVID-19. The rearrangement links TRBV7-2 to TRBJ2-1; TRBD1 aligns across 9 bases. The CDR3 loop reads CASSRDRDNEQFF. The CDR3 DNA reads TGTGCCAGCAGCAGGGACAGGGATAATGAGCAGTTCTTC.